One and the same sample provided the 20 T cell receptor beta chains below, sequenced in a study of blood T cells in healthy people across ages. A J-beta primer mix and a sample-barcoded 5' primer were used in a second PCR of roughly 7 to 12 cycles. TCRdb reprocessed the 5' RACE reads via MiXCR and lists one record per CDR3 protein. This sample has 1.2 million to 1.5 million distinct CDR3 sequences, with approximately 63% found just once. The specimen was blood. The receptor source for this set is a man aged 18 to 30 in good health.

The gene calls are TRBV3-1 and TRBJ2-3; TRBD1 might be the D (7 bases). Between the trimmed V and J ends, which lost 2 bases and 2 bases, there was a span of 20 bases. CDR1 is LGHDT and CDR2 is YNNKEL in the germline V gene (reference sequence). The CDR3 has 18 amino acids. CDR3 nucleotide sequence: TGTGCCAGCAGCCAACCGTCAGGGGGGCGCAGCTTCACAGATACGCAGTATTTT. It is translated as CASSQPSGGRSFTDTQYF.

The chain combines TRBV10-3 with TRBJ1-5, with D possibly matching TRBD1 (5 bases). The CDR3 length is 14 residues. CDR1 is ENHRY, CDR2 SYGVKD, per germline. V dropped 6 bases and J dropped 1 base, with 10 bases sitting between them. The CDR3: CAIRRAGSNQPQHF. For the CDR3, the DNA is TGTGCCATCAGGAGGGCAGGGAGCAATCAGCCCCAGCATTTT.

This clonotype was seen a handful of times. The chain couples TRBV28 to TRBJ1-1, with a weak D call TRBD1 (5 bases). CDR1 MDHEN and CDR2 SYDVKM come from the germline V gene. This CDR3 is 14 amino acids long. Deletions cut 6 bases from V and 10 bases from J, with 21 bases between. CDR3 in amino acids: CASSLRPSPGVAFF. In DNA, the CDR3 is TGTGCCAGCAGCTTAAGACCATCTCCGGGGGTAGCTTTCTTT.

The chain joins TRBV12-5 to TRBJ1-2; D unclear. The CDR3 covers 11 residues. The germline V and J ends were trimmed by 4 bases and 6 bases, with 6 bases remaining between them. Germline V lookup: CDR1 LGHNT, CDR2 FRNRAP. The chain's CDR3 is CASGSLDGYTF. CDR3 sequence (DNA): TGTGCTAGTGGTTCCCTTGATGGCTACACCTTC. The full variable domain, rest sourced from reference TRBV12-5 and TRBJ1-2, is DARVTQTPRHKVTEMGQEVTMRCQPILGHNTVFWYRQTMMQGLELLAYFRNRAPLDDSGMPKDRFSAEMPDATLATLKIQPSEPRDSAVYFCASGSLDGYTFGSGTRLTVV.

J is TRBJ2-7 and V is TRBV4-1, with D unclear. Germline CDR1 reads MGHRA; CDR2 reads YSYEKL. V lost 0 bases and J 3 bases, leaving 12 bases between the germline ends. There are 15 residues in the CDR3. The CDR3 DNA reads TGCGCCAGCAGCCAAGAGGCGAGATCGGGCTACGAGCAGTACTTC. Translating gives CASSQEARSGYEQYF.

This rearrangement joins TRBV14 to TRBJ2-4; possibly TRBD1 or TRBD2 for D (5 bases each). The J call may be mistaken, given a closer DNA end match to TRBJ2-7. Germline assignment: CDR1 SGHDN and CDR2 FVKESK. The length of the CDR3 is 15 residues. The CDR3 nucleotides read TGTGCCAGCAGCCAAGCCTTGGGACCGGGATACGAGCAGTACTTC. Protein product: CASSQALGPGYEQYF.

The CDR3 DNA reads as TGTGCCAGCAGCGGTCAGGGGGGTTTGGGACAAGAGACCCAGTACTTC. Amino acids: CASSGQGGLGQETQYF. The V and J genes are TRBV9 and TRBJ2-7, with D tentatively TRBD1 (7 bases). With the DNA end fitting TRBJ2-5 better, the J assignment may be wrong. Per the germline V gene, CDR1 is SGDLS and CDR2 is YYNGEE. This CDR3 is built from 16 residues.

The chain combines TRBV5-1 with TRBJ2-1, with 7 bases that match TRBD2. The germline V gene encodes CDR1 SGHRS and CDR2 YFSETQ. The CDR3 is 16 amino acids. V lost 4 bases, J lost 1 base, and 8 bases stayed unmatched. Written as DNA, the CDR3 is TGCGCCAGCAGCCCCCTGGCGGGAGAATCCTACAATGAGCAGTTCTTC. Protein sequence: CASSPLAGESYNEQFF.

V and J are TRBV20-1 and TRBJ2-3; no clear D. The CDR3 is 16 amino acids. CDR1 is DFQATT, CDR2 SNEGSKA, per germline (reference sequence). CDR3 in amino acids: CTSAKLAPTSTDTQYF. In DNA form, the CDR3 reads TGCACCAGTGCTAAGCTGGCCCCCACTAGCACAGATACGCAGTATTTT.

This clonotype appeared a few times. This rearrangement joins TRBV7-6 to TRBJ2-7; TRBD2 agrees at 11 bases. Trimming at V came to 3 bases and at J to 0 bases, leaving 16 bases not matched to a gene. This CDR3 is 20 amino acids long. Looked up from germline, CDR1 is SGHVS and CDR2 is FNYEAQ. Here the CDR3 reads CASSFDTSGRGRELSYEQYF. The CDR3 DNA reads TGTGCCAGCAGCTTCGATACTAGCGGGAGAGGTCGGGAGCTCTCCTACGAGCAGTACTTC.

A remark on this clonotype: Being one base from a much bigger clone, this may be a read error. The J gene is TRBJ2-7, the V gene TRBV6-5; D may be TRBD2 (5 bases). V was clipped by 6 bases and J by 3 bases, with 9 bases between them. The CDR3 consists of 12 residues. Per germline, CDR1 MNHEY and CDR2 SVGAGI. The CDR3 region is CASRDGGYEQYF. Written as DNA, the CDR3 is TGTGCCAGCAGAGACGGAGGCTACGAGCAGTACTTC.

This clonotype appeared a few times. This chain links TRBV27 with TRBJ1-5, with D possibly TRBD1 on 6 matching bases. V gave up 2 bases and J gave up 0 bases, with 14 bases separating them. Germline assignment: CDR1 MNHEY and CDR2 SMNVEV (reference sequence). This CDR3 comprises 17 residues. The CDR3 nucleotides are TGTGCCAGCAGTTTACCCCCGACAGGCTATAGCAATCAGCCCCAGCATTTT. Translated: CASSLPPTGYSNQPQHF.

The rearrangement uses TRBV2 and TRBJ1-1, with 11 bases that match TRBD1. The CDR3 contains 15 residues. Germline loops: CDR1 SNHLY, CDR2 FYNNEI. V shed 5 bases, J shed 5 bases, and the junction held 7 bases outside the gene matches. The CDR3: CASSPGTGGGTEAFF. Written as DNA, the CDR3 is TGTGCCAGCAGTCCCGGGACAGGGGGAGGTACTGAAGCTTTCTTT.

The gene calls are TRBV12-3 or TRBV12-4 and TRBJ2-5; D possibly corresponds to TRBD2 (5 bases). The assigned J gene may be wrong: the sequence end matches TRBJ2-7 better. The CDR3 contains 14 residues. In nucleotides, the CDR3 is TGTGCCAGCAGTCAGGAAAATACGGGGTCCGAGCAGTACTTC. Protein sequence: CASSQENTGSEQYF.

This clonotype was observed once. The CDR3 is CSVETSGSRGSYNEQFF. CDR3 coding DNA: TGCAGCGTTGAAACTAGCGGGAGTCGGGGCTCCTACAATGAGCAGTTCTTC. J is TRBJ2-1 and V is TRBV29-1; 11 positions match TRBD2. CDR3 size: 17 residues. Germline V lookup: CDR1 SQVTM, CDR2 ANQGSEA. Trimming at V came to 2 bases and at J to 0 bases, leaving 6 bases not matched to a gene.

The CDR3 here is CASSQPRSLSSYNEQFF. The DNA for the CDR3 is TGCGCCAGCAGCCAACCTCGAAGCCTTAGCTCCTACAATGAGCAGTTCTTC. The genes are TRBV5-1 and TRBJ2-1, with unresolved D. This CDR3 comprises 17 residues. Germline CDR1 SGHRS, CDR2 YFSETQ. Trimming left V 4 bases short and J 0 bases short, with 17 bases between.

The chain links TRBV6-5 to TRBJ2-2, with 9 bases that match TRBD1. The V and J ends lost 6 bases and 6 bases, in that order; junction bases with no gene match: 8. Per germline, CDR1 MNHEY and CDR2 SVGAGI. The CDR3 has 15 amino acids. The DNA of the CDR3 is TGTGCCAGCAGCGCGACAGGGGGGTTTTCCGGGGAGCTGTTTTTT. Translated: CASSATGGFSGELFF.

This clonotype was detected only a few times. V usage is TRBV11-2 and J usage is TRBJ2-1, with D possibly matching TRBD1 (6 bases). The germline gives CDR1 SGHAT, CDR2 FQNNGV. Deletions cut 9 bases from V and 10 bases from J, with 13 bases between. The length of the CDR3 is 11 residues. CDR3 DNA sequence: TGTGCCAGTAGTTCCCAGGGGGAGCAGTTCTTC. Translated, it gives CASSSQGEQFF.

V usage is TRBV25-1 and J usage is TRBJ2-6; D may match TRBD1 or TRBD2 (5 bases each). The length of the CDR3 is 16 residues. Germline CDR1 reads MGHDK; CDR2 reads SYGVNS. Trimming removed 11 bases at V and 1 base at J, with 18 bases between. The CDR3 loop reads CAPRPGRRSGANVLTF. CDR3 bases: TGTGCCCCCAGGCCGGGACGAAGATCTGGGGCCAACGTCCTGACTTTC.

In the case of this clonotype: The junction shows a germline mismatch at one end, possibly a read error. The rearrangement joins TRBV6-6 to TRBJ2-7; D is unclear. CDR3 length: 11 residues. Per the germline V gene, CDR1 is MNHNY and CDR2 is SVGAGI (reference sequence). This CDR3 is CAGSYRDEQYF. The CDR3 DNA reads TGTGCCGGCAGTTACCGGGACGAGCAGTACTTC.